This passage covers 9 T cell receptor beta chains from one sample sequenced in a study of CD8 T cells in Susac syndrome. When the RNA was reverse transcribed, random hexamers were used with an input of about 0.45 to 1 ug. MiXCR, run by TCRdb on the immunoSEQ multiplex PCR reads, gives a single entry per CDR3 protein. The table has approximately 120,000 distinct CDR3 sequences, about 95% seen once. Sequencing was performed on CD4+ T cells from PBMCs. These receptors were obtained from a human donor in good health.

The CDR3 sequence: CASSLGISETQYF. CDR3 bases: TGTGCCAGCAGCTTGGGGATTTCGGAGACCCAGTACTTC. V gene TRBV7-2 combines with J gene TRBJ2-5; D call uncertain. Trimming left V 3 bases short and J 5 bases short, with 10 bases between. Germline-derived CDR1 and CDR2 are SGHTA and FQGNSA. The CDR3 consists of 13 residues.

The sample holds one count of this clonotype. The rearrangement joins TRBV29-1 to TRBJ1-1; D gene uncertain. Trimming shortened V by 2 bases and J by 1 base, and 11 bases separated the two germline ends. This CDR3 region has 14 residues. Germline CDR1 is SQVTM and CDR2 is ANQGSEA. CDR3 loop: CSVENRGTNTEAFF. DNA of the CDR3: TGCAGCGTTGAAAATCGGGGAACGAACACTGAAGCTTTCTTT.

The genes are TRBV3-1 and TRBJ2-3; 10 positions match TRBD2. V dropped 2 bases and J dropped 2; count of bases not matched to a gene: 7. CDR1 is LGHDT and CDR2 is YNNKEL in the germline V gene (reference sequence). This CDR3 region has 17 residues. The CDR3 loop reads CASSQLAGDRFTDTQYF. The CDR3 DNA reads TGTGCCAGCAGCCAACTAGCGGGGGACCGCTTCACAGATACGCAGTATTTT.

CDR3 residues: CASSSEWTGELFF. The CDR3 DNA reads TGTGCCAGCAGCTCCGAATGGACCGGGGAGCTGTTTTTT. The chain links TRBV5-5 to TRBJ2-2; D remains unclear. CDR1 and CDR2 (germline): SGHKS, YYEKEE (reference sequence). The germline V and J ends were trimmed by 3 bases and 5 bases, with 8 bases remaining between them. This CDR3 comprises 13 residues.

V and J are TRBV7-9 and TRBJ2-6, with TRBD1 matching over 8 bases. Germline CDR1 SEHNR, CDR2 FQNEAQ (reference sequence). The CDR3 has 16 amino acids. Trimming removed 10 bases from V and 0 bases from J; junction bases left unmatched: 8. The CDR3 spells CAISDRVISGANVLTF. CDR3 nucleotides: TGTGCCATCTCGGACAGGGTTATCTCTGGGGCCAACGTCCTGACTTTC.

CDR3 coding DNA: TGCGCCAGCACACTAGGGGGCCTATCCTACGAGCAGTACTTC. Translated, it gives CASTLGGLSYEQYF. The chain uses TRBV5-1 and TRBJ2-7; TRBD1 agrees at 7 bases. Germline-derived CDR1 and CDR2 are SGHRS and YFSETQ. This CDR3 is 14 amino acids long. V dropped 6 bases and J dropped 1; count of bases not matched to a gene: 7.

V usage is TRBV27 and J usage is TRBJ2-6; no firm D call. The CDR3 length is 16 residues. Per the germline V gene, CDR1 is MNHEY and CDR2 is SMNVEV (reference sequence). Trimming left V 5 bases short and J 0 bases short, with 11 bases between. In nucleotides, the CDR3 is TGTGCCAGCAGTACCTCTTCGGGCTCTGGGGCCAACGTCCTGACTTTC. The encoded protein is CASSTSSGSGANVLTF. The full variable domain, completed using reference TRBV27 and TRBJ2-6, is EAQVTQNPRYLITVTGKKLTVTCSQNMNHEYMSWYRQDPGLGLRQIYYSMNVEVTDKGDVPEGYKVSRKEKRNFPLILESPSPNQTSLYFCASSTSSGSGANVLTFGAGSRLTVL.

The chain links TRBV6-5 to TRBJ2-1; 7 nucleotides agree with TRBD2. Germline V gene lookup returns CDR1 MNHEY and CDR2 SVGAGI. This CDR3 region has 16 residues. The trim removed 0 bases at V and 1 base at J, leaving 3 bases unmatched. The CDR3 sequence is CASSYSGGSSYNEQFF. CDR3 DNA: TGTGCCAGCAGTTACTCGGGAGGGTCGTCCTACAATGAGCAGTTCTTC.

V and J are TRBV28 and TRBJ2-3; D is possibly TRBD1 (6 bases). Deletions cut 9 bases from V and 2 bases from J, with 18 bases between. Germline V gives CDR1 MDHEN, CDR2 SYDVKM. This CDR3 spans 15 amino acids. The CDR3 sequence: CASEGAGQTTDTQYF. The CDR3 DNA reads as TGTGCCAGTGAAGGGGCCGGACAGACCACAGATACGCAGTATTTT.